The 31 T cell receptor beta chains presented below share a single source sample, sequenced in a study of shared clonotypes between healthy human individuals. This table comes from immunoSEQ multiplex PCR, and its TCRdb copy is limited to in-frame clones, with some not included. The repertoire holds 500,000 to 650,000 clones, with roughly four fifths as singletons. Specimen: PBMCs. These TCRs come from a woman aged 40 to 55 in good health. Some clones in this sample may be carry-over from other donors' samples.

This clone has a single count. This chain connects TRBV29-1 to TRBJ2-5; 9 bases align to TRBD1. Germline V gene sequence: CDR1 SQVTM, CDR2 ANQGSEA. The CDR3 spans 13 residues. With 7 bases clipped from V and 1 base from J, the junction kept 4 bases outside the gene matches. The DNA for the CDR3 is TGCAGCGCCGACAGGGGGAGCCAAGAGACCCAGTACTTC. It codes for CSADRGSQETQYF.

The table lists this clone with many counts. This chain uses TRBV7-9 with TRBJ2-5; 11 bases map to TRBD2. The last part of the DNA fits TRBJ2-7 better; the J call may be wrong. The CDR3 totals 14 residues. Looked up from germline, CDR1 is SEHNR and CDR2 is FQNEAQ (reference sequence). This chain's CDR3 is CASSGGTSGYEQYF. The CDR3 DNA reads as TGTGCCAGCAGCGGAGGGACTAGCGGCTACGAGCAGTACTTC.

Comments on this clone: A read error is the likely source, as a far larger clone sits one nucleotide away. Different DNA sequences within this sample yield the same CDR3. This sequence joins TRBV30 and TRBJ1-5, with D unclear. The CDR3 is made up of 13 amino acids. CDR1 is GTSNPN and CDR2 is SVGIG in the germline V gene (reference sequence). The V end lost 2 bases, the J end lost 5 bases, and 10 bases lay between the germline ends. The DNA for the CDR3 is TGTGCCTGGAGTCCTCAAGTGGATCAGCCCCAGCATTTT. Protein product: CAWSPQVDQPQHF.

This chain joins TRBV19 and TRBJ2-3; TRBD2 matches at 11 bases. The germline V gene has CDR1 LNHDA and CDR2 SQIVND (reference sequence). The CDR3 runs to 17 residues. Trimming took 2 bases from V and 4 from J; bases not matched to a gene: 8. The CDR3 loop is CASSIHPIAGGADTQYF. The DNA of the CDR3 is TGTGCCAGTAGTATACACCCCATAGCGGGAGGGGCAGATACGCAGTATTTT.

The chain uses TRBV27 and TRBJ1-3; D is ambiguous. This CDR3 is 16 amino acids long. CDR1 MNHEY and CDR2 SMNVEV come from the germline V gene (reference sequence). Trimming took 6 bases from V and 0 from J, leaving 15 bases between them. CDR3 protein: CASSRVGGGSGNTIYF. The CDR3, as DNA: TGTGCCAGCAGCCGAGTGGGAGGCGGCTCTGGAAACACCATATATTTT.

This chain connects TRBV29-1 to TRBJ2-5; the match to TRBD1 covers 10 bases. The DNA matches TRBJ2-7 better at its end, which makes the J call doubtful. Germline-derived CDR1 and CDR2 are SQVTM and ANQGSEA. This CDR3 region has 15 residues. The CDR3 sequence: CSVRRQGADRVEQYF. CDR3 nucleotides: TGCAGCGTTCGTCGACAGGGGGCGGACCGGGTCGAGCAGTACTTC.

This rearrangement joins TRBV30 to TRBJ2-2, with D possibly TRBD1 on 6 matching bases. The CDR3 has 12 amino acids. V lost 4 bases and J 3 bases, leaving 6 bases between the germline ends. Germline CDR1 reads GTSNPN; CDR2 reads SVGIG (reference sequence). As DNA, the CDR3 is TGTGCCTGGAACAGGGACACCGGGGAGCTGTTTTTT. This gives the protein CAWNRDTGELFF. The full variable domain, rest sourced from reference TRBV30 and TRBJ2-2, is SQTIHQWPATLVQPVGSPLSLECTVEGTSNPNLYWYRQAAGRGLQLLFYSVGIGQISSEVPQNLSASRPQDRQFILSSKKLLLSDSGFYLCAWNRDTGELFFGEGSRLTVL.

The J gene is TRBJ2-1, the V gene TRBV14; 7 bases line up with TRBD2. Germline V gives CDR1 SGHDN, CDR2 FVKESK. V shed 4 bases, J shed 5 bases, and the junction held 11 bases outside the gene matches. The CDR3 totals 16 residues. CDR3 DNA: TGTGCCAGCAGCCTACATGTCCTAGCGGTTGACAATGAGCAGTTCTTC. Protein: CASSLHVLAVDNEQFF.

The rearrangement links TRBV5-4 to TRBJ2-7; 7 nucleotides align to TRBD2. The junction had 6 bases not matched to a gene; V was cut back by 0 bases and J by 0 bases. Per the germline V gene, CDR1 is SGHNT and CDR2 is YYREEE (reference sequence). The CDR3 runs to 16 residues. The CDR3 nucleotides are TGTGCCAGCAGCTTGGCCGGGGGAGGGCCCTCCTACGAGCAGTACTTC. Protein product: CASSLAGGGPSYEQYF.

The rearrangement links TRBV14 to TRBJ1-3; D gene ambiguous. This CDR3 is built from 16 residues. V dropped 1 base and J dropped 0 bases, with 10 bases sitting between them. CDR1 and CDR2 from the germline V gene are SGHDN and FVKESK. The CDR3 here is CASSQVLGYSGNTIYF. The CDR3 nucleotides read TGTGCCAGCAGCCAAGTCTTAGGCTACTCTGGAAACACCATATATTTT.

The V gene is TRBV7-2, the J gene TRBJ1-1, with unresolved D. This CDR3 region has 14 residues. V lost 2 bases to trimming and J lost 4 bases, with 11 bases between them. Germline CDR1 reads SGHTA; CDR2 reads FQGNSA. CDR3 nucleotide sequence: TGTGCCAGCAGCTTAACACCGAAGAGCACTGAAGCTTTCTTT. It yields the protein CASSLTPKSTEAFF.

DNA of the CDR3: TGTGCCTGGGGTTACGGCAGGGGGTACGGCTACACCTTC. Its protein is CAWGYGRGYGYTF. This chain connects TRBV30 to TRBJ1-2, with 7 bases matching TRBD1. Germline V gene data show CDR1 as GTSNPN and CDR2 as SVGIG (reference sequence). Trimming removed 5 bases from V and 8 bases from J; junction bases left unmatched: 11. The CDR3 runs 13 residues.

V and J are TRBV5-1 and TRBJ2-1, with D perhaps TRBD1 (6 bases). This CDR3 region has 15 residues. CDR1 is SGHRS and CDR2 is YFSETQ in the germline V gene. V dropped 1 base and J dropped 5 bases, with 13 bases sitting between them. CDR3 region: CASSLRVRGDNEQFF. The CDR3 nucleotides read TGCGCCAGCAGCTTGAGGGTCAGGGGAGACAATGAGCAGTTCTTC.

V and J are TRBV7-2 and TRBJ2-1; perhaps D is TRBD1 or TRBD2 (6 bases each). The V gene lost 4 bases and the J gene lost 8 bases, with 18 bases spanning the gap. The germline gives CDR1 SGHTA, CDR2 FQGNSA. This CDR3 is 15 amino acids long. The DNA of the CDR3 is TGTGCCAGCAGCTCTAGGAGGGGGGTGAGCTATGAGCAGTTCTTC. This encodes CASSSRRGVSYEQFF.

A note on this clone: The junction shows a germline mismatch at one end, possibly a read error. The rearrangement links TRBV7-7 to TRBJ1-1; TRBD1 might be the D (6 bases). This CDR3 has 14 amino acids. The germline V gene has CDR1 SSHAT and CDR2 FNYEAQ (reference sequence). CDR3 residues: CASSPLTGPTEAFF. DNA for the CDR3: TGTGCTAGCAGCCCCCTTACAGGGCCCACTGAAGCTTTCTTT.

The chain has TRBV7-6 and TRBJ2-3; no clear D. The germline gives CDR1 SGHVS, CDR2 FNYEAQ. The CDR3 extends over 14 amino acids. Trimming removed 1 base at V and 1 base at J, with 6 bases between. CDR3 in amino acids: CASSLDPGTDTQYF. CDR3 in DNA: TGTGCCAGCAGCTTAGATCCGGGCACAGATACGCAGTATTTT. The variable domain in full, completed from reference TRBV7-6 and TRBJ2-3, reads GAGVSQSPRYKVTKRGQDVALRCDPISGHVSLYWYRQALGQGPEFLTYFNYEAQQDKSGLPNDRFSAERPEGSISTLTIQRTEQRDSAMYRCASSLDPGTDTQYFGPGTRLTVL.

This chain connects TRBV6-6 to TRBJ1-5; D gene uncertain. Deletions cut 6 bases from V and 7 bases from J, with 22 bases between. This CDR3 is built from 16 residues. Germline-derived CDR1 and CDR2 are MNHNY and SVGAGI (reference sequence). CDR3 nucleotides: TGTGCCAGCAGGGAGACGGGATCGAATAGAAAGCAGCCCCAGCATTTT. As protein: CASRETGSNRKQPQHF.

The chain joins TRBV15 to TRBJ1-5; no definite D call. The CDR3 runs to 13 residues. V was pared by 0 bases and J by 5 bases, with 5 bases between. Per germline, CDR1 LNHNV and CDR2 YYDKDF (reference sequence). This CDR3 is CATSRDLDQPQHF. The CDR3 region has the DNA TGTGCCACCAGCAGAGATCTTGATCAGCCCCAGCATTTT.

The rearrangement uses TRBV6-1 and TRBJ2-3; D gene unclear. With 1 base removed from V and 4 bases from J, the gap between germline ends came to 9 bases. This CDR3 is built from 14 residues. From germline, CDR1 is MNHNS and CDR2 SASEGT. CDR3 loop: CASSEVFSSDTQYF. The CDR3 DNA follows: TGTGCCAGCAGTGAAGTATTTTCTTCAGATACGCAGTATTTT.

The chain couples TRBV7-8 to TRBJ1-5; a possible D gene is TRBD1 (5 bases). The CDR3 is 18 amino acids. Germline values: CDR1 SGHVS, CDR2 FQNEAQ. Deletions cut 1 base from V and 6 bases from J, with 22 bases between. The CDR3 DNA sequence: TGTGCCAGCAGCTTAGTTCTGGCAAATCCTACTAGGGGTCAGCCCCAGCATTTT. It translates to CASSLVLANPTRGQPQHF.

As for this clone: A much more abundant neighbour one base away suggests this may be a read error. The chain links TRBV29-1 to TRBJ2-7, with 10 bases fitting TRBD1. Germline trimming cut 1 base from V and 5 bases from J; bases unmatched to any gene: 8. The CDR3 sequence is 15 residues long. CDR1 is SQVTM, CDR2 ANQGSEA, per germline. The CDR3 loop reads CSVEARDRGSNEQYF. The DNA for the CDR3 is TGCAGCGTTGAAGCCCGGGACAGGGGTTCCAACGAGCAGTACTTC.

V usage is TRBV4-1 and J usage is TRBJ1-4; 7 nucleotides line up with TRBD1. This CDR3 contains 15 residues. In germline, CDR1 is MGHRA, CDR2 YSYEKL. Trimming at V came to 2 bases and at J to 0 bases, leaving 0 bases not matched to a gene. CDR3 loop: CASSQTGATNEKLFF. The CDR3 nucleotides are TGCGCCAGCAGCCAAACAGGGGCAACTAATGAAAAACTGTTTTTT.

At least ten counts were recorded for this clone. The V call is TRBV25-1, the J call TRBJ1-3; D is ambiguous. The germline gives CDR1 MGHDK, CDR2 SYGVNS. The CDR3 totals 16 residues. Trimming removed 4 bases at V and 7 bases at J, with 20 bases between. CDR3 region: CASSAQLDGLRNTIYF. The CDR3 nucleotides read TGTGCCAGCAGTGCGCAACTGGACGGGCTTCGGAACACCATATATTTT.

This clone has at least ten counts. The chain joins TRBV5-6 to TRBJ1-3; D not certain. The V end lost 1 base, the J end lost 3 bases, and 8 bases lay between the germline ends. The CDR3 length is 14 residues. Germline V lookup: CDR1 SGHDT, CDR2 YYEEEE. The CDR3 here is CASSLFGDGNTIYF. The CDR3, as DNA: TGTGCCAGCAGCTTGTTCGGGGATGGAAACACCATATATTTT.

The chain has TRBV21-1 and TRBJ2-5; TRBD1 reflects the table's D call only, with no check against the DNA. The J call may not be correct, given that the DNA end is closer to TRBJ2-7. TRBV21-1 is tagged as a pseudogene. The CDR3 loop spans 15 amino acids. For the CDR3, the DNA is TGTGCCAGCAGCACCTACAGGCAGGTGTACTGCGAGCAGTACTTC. This sequence encodes CASSTYRQVYCEQYF.

The chain combines TRBV11-2 with TRBJ2-2; TRBD2 is a possible D gene (6 bases). Germline V gene data show CDR1 as SGHAT and CDR2 as FQNNGV. Trimming pared 5 bases from V and 0 bases from J, leaving 16 bases between. This CDR3 has 17 amino acids. The DNA for the CDR3 is TGTGCCAGCAGCCGGAGGGCGCAGCGGACGAACACCGGGGAGCTGTTTTTT. It yields the protein CASSRRAQRTNTGELFF.

This clone was counted between two and nine times. J is TRBJ2-7 and V is TRBV2; 8 bases align to TRBD1. V lost 1 base to trimming and J lost 4 bases; unmatched junction nucleotides: 3. This CDR3 is 14 amino acids long. CDR1 is SNHLY, CDR2 FYNNEI, per germline. The CDR3 region has the DNA TGTGCCAGCAGTGAAGGGACAGGGAGGTACGAGCAGTACTTC. Translation gives CASSEGTGRYEQYF. The full variable domain, in which reference TRBV2 and TRBJ2-7 provide the parts outside the CDR3, is EPEVTQTPSHQVTQMGQEVILRCVPISNHLYFYWYRQILGQKVEFLVSFYNNEISEKSEIFDDQFSVERPDGSNFTLKIRSTKLEDSAMYFCASSEGTGRYEQYFGPGTRLTVT.

This chain links TRBV7-6 with TRBJ2-1; 9 bases line up with TRBD2. The CDR3 covers 17 residues. V shed 1 base, J shed 4 bases, and the junction held 8 bases outside the gene matches. Germline-derived CDR1 and CDR2 are SGHVS and FNYEAQ. CDR3 sequence: CASSLVLAGVRYNEQFF. As DNA, the CDR3 is TGTGCCAGCAGCTTAGTTTTAGCGGGAGTGAGATACAATGAGCAGTTCTTC.

The chain links TRBV10-3 to TRBJ2-3; D unclear. The CDR3 loop spans 14 amino acids. Germline assignment: CDR1 ENHRY and CDR2 SYGVKD. The ends were cut back, 7 bases at V and 2 bases at J, with 13 bases in the middle. CDR3 loop: CAITPTSLTDTQYF. DNA for the CDR3: TGTGCCATCACCCCGACAAGTCTCACAGATACGCAGTATTTT.

The rearrangement links TRBV11-3 to TRBJ2-7; D may be TRBD2 (5 bases). This CDR3 contains 14 residues. The germline V gene has CDR1 SGHNT and CDR2 YENEEA. Trimming pared 5 bases from V and 2 bases from J, leaving 13 bases between. CDR3 nucleotide sequence: TGTGCCAGCAGCCGAACTAGGATCACCTACGAGCAGTACTTC. Residues: CASSRTRITYEQYF.

The chain joins TRBV6-6 to TRBJ2-7; TRBD1 or TRBD2 may be the D gene (6 bases each). The CDR3 totals 14 residues. Germline V CDR1 and CDR2: MNHNY, SVGAGI (reference sequence). The germline V and J ends were trimmed by 6 bases and 0 bases, with 12 bases remaining between them. The CDR3 here is CASRTPGASYEQYF. The CDR3 DNA reads as TGTGCCAGCAGGACACCGGGGGCCTCCTACGAGCAGTACTTC.